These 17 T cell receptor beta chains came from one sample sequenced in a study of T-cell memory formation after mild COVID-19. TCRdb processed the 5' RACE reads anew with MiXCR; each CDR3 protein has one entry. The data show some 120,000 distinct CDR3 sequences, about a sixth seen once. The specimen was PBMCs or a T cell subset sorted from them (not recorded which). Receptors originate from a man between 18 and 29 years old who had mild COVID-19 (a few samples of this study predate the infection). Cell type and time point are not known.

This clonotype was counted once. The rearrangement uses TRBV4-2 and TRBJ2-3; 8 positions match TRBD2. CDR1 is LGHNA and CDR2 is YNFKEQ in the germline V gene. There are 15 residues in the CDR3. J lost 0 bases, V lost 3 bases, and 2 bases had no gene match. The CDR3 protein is CASSQKRGSTDTQYF. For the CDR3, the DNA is TGTGCCAGCAGCCAGAAGCGGGGGAGCACAGATACGCAGTATTTT.

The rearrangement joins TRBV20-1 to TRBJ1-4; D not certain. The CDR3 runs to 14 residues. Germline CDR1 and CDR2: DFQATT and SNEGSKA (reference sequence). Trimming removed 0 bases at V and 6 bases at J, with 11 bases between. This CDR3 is CSARDLRSYEKLFF. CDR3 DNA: TGCAGTGCTAGAGATTTACGGTCGTATGAAAAACTGTTTTTT.

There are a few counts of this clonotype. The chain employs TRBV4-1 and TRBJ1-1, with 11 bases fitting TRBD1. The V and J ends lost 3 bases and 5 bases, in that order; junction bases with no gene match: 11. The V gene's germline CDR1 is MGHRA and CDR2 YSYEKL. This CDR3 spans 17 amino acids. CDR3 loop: CASSHGHTRDRGTEAFF. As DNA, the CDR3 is TGCGCCAGCAGCCATGGACACACCCGGGACAGGGGGACTGAAGCTTTCTTT.

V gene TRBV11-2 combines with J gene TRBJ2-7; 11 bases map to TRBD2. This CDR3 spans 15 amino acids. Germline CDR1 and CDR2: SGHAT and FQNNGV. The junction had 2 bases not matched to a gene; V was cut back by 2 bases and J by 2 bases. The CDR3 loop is CASSLTSGGTYEQYF. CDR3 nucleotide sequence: TGTGCCAGCAGCTTAACTAGCGGGGGCACCTACGAGCAGTACTTC. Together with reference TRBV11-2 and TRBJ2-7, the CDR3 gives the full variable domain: EAGVAQSPRYKIIEKRQSVAFWCNPISGHATLYWYQQILGQGPKLLIQFQNNGVVDDSQLPKDRFSAERLKGVDSTLKIQPAKLEDSAVYLCASSLTSGGTYEQYFGPGTRLTVT.

The CDR3 reads CASRTQMDTQYF. CDR3 nucleotides: TGTGCCAGCAGGACGCAAATGGATACGCAGTATTTT. V is TRBV6-2 or TRBV6-3 and J is TRBJ2-3; no clear D. Germline V gene data show CDR1 as MNHEY and CDR2 as SVGEGT. V lost 6 bases to trimming and J lost 6 bases, with 10 bases between them. This CDR3 contains 12 residues.

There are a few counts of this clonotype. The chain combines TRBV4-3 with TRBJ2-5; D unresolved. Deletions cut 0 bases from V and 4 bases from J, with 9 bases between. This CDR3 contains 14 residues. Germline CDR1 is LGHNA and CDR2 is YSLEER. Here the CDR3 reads CASSQDHLAETQYF. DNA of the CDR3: TGCGCCAGCAGCCAAGATCATTTAGCAGAGACCCAGTACTTC.

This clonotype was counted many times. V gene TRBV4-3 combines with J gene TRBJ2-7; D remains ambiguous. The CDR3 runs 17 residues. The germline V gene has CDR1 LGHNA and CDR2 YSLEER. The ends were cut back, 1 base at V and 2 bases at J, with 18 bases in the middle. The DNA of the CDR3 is TGCGCCAGCAGCCAAGCCCTCGAGACAAATATCCCCTACGAGCAGTACTTC. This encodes CASSQALETNIPYEQYF.

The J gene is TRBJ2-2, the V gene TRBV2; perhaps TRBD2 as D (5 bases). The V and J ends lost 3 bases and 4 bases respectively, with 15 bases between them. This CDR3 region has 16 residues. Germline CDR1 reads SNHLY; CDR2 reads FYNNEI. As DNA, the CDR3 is TGTGCCAGCAGTGAGAGGGTTGCGAGGTCCACCGGGGAGCTGTTTTTT. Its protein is CASSERVARSTGELFF.

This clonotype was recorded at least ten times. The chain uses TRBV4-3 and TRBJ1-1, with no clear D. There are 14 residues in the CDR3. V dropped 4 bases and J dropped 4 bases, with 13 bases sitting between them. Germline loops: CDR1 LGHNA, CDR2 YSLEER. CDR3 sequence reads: CASSPAGRATEAFF. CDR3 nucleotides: TGCGCCAGCAGCCCGGCTGGGCGGGCCACTGAAGCTTTCTTT.

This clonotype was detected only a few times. DNA for the CDR3: TGCGCCAGCAGCCACCCCCTACTAGGGGAGACCCAGTACTTC. It is translated as CASSHPLLGETQYF. This chain uses TRBV5-1 with TRBJ2-5; tentatively, D is TRBD2 (5 bases). CDR1 and CDR2 from the germline V gene are SGHRS and YFSETQ. The V and J ends lost 4 bases and 5 bases respectively, with 15 bases between them. The CDR3 is made up of 14 amino acids.

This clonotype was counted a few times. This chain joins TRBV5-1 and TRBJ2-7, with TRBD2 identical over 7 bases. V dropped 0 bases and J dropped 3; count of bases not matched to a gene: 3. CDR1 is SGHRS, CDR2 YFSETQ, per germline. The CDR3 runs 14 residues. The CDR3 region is CASSLGGGFYEQYF. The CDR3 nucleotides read TGCGCCAGCAGCTTGGGCGGGGGTTTCTACGAGCAGTACTTC.

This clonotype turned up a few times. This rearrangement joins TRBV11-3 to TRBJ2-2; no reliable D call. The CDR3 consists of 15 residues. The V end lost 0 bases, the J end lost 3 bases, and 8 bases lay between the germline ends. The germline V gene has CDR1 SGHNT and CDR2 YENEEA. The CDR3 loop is CASSLDWPDTGELFF. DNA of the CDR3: TGTGCCAGCAGCTTAGATTGGCCCGACACCGGGGAGCTGTTTTTT. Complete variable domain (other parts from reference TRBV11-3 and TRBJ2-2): EAGVVQSPRYKIIEKKQPVAFWCNPISGHNTLYWYLQNLGQGPELLIRYENEEAVDDSQLPKDRFSAERLKGVDSTLKIQPAELGDSAVYLCASSLDWPDTGELFFGEGSRLTVL.

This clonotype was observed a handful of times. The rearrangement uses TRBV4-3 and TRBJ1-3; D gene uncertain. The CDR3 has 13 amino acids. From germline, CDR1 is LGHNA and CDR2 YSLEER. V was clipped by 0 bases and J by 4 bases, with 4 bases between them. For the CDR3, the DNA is TGCGCCAGCAGCCAAGATGGGGGAAACACCATATATTTT. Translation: CASSQDGGNTIYF.

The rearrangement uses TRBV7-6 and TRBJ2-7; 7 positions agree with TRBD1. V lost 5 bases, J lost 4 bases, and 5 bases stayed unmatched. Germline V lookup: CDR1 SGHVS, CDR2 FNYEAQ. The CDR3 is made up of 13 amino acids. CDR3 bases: TGTGCCAGCAGCACCGGGACAGAGTACGAGCAGTACTTC. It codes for CASSTGTEYEQYF.

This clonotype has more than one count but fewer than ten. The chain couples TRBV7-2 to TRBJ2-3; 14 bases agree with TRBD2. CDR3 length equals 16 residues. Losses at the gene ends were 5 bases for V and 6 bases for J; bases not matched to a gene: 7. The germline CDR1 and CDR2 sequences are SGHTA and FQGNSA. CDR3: CASSPTRTSGGDTQYF. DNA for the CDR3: TGTGCCAGCAGCCCAACCCGGACTAGCGGGGGGGATACGCAGTATTTT.

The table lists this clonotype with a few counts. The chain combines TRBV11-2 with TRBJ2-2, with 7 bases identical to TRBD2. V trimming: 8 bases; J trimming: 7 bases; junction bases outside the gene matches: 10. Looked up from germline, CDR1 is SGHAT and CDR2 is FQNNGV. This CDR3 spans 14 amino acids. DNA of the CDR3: TGTGCCAGCCGATGGGGAGGGGTGATCGGGGAGCTGTTTTTT. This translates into CASRWGGVIGELFF.

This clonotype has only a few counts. CDR3 protein: CSGGTGGTGELFF. The CDR3 DNA follows: TGCAGCGGAGGGACAGGGGGTACCGGGGAGCTGTTTTTT. The gene calls are TRBV29-1 and TRBJ2-2, with TRBD1 identical over 11 bases. Germline CDR1 is SQVTM and CDR2 is ANQGSEA. The CDR3 consists of 13 residues. Trimming removed 7 bases from V and 5 bases from J; junction bases left unmatched: 3.